This T cell receptor (beta chain) was found in a study of blood T cells in healthy people across ages. Study summary: Template switching recovered approximately one barcoded beta molecule for every two T cells. Study observations and caveats: Roughly linearly, TCR beta diversity per million T cells fell as age increased.

Germline V gives CDR1 MDHEN, CDR2 SYDVKM. The ends were cut back, 10 bases at V and 6 bases at J, with 15 bases in the middle. The CDR3 runs 12 residues. For the second PCR, which ran for about 6 to 11 cycles, a sample-barcoded 5' primer and a J-beta primer mix were used. TCRdb reprocessed the 5' RACE reads via MiXCR and lists one record per CDR3 protein. The sample shows about 780,000 distinct CDR3 sequences, roughly 24% of them seen only once. Only a few counts were recorded for this clonotype. Its target is not known. Each sample used at least 6 million PBMCs. The sample was also linked to a second study, of T cells of mothers and their children. Turning to that study: Mother-child pairs who were related displayed a slightly higher overlap than unrelated pairs, a difference that was non-significant.

This rearrangement joins TRBV28 to TRBJ2-5, with D maybe TRBD2 (6 bases). Material: blood. This receptor was identified in a boy between 10 and 17 years old in good health. The CDR3 nucleotides are TGTGCCACACGACTAGGGCAAAAGACCCAGTACTTC. This codes for CATRLGQKTQYF.